This T cell receptor beta chain was obtained from a study of T cell repertoires in cytomegalovirus infection. At the level of the study: A matching HLA type, together with CMV infection, was signaled by public TCR beta signatures. Study conclusions and caveats: Within the response measured ex vivo, HLA-C-restricted CMV-specific TCR beta clonotypes were dominant.

CDR3 length equals 13 residues. The V end was cut by 4 bases, the J end by 5 bases, with 11 bases between. TCRdb processed the reads anew with MiXCR; each CDR3 protein has one entry. The sample consists of 310,000 or so distinct CDR3 sequences, about a sixth of them appearing once. Worth noting for this clonotype: Its antigen is currently unknown.

Sequencing was carried out using PBMCs. This receptor was identified in a human donor in good health (CMV status not recorded). Some clones in this sample may be carry-over from other donors' samples. The chain links TRBV12-3 or TRBV12-4 to TRBJ2-5, with D perhaps TRBD1 (5 bases). The CDR3 nucleotides read TGTGCCAGCAGTTATGACAGAGGCGAGACCCAGTACTTC. Protein product: CASSYDRGETQYF.